This T cell receptor (beta chain) came from a study of identical twins. Study-level results: These conclusions were based on statistical analysis (cross-sectional, not following the same donors). A lower insertion count was a feature of abundant cord blood beta clonotypes, with no such feature in memory repertoires.

Everyone who donated was a healthy Caucasian. V lost 5 bases and J lost 5; bases outside the gene matches: 15. This CDR3 contains 18 residues. Germline lookup yields CDR1 KGHDR and CDR2 SFDVKD. This clonotype has ten or more counts. Its specificity is not known. Template switching, a step in the protocol, added a universal primer site, and cDNA carried unique molecular identifiers. MiXCR was run by TCRdb on the 5' RACE reads, yielding one entry per CDR3 protein. The data show roughly 490,000 distinct CDR3 sequences, around 15% seen once. These same records also appear under a second study, on yellow fever vaccine responses in identical twins.

The source is a woman under 30 in good health. V is TRBV24-1 and J is TRBJ2-2, with TRBD2 matching 8 bases. The sample was CD4+ T cells sorted from blood. The CDR3 sequence is CATSGPGGLFGVTGELFF. DNA for the CDR3: TGTGCCACCAGTGGACCGGGAGGGCTGTTTGGAGTGACCGGGGAGCTGTTTTTT.